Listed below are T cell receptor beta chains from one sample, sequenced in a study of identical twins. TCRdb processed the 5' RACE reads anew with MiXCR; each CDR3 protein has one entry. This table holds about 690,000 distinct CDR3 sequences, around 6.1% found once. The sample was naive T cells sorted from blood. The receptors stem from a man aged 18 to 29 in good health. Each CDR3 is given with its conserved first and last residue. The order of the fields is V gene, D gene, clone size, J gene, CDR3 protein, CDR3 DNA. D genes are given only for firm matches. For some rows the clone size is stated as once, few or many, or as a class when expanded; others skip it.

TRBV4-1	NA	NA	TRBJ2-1	CASSQDLVVTRQFF	TGCGCCAGCAGCCAAGATCTGGTAGTAACCCGGCAGTTCTTC
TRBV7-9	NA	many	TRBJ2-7	CASSQNHYEQYF	TGTGCCAGCAGCCAGAATCACTACGAGCAGTACTTC
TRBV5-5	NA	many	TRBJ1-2	CASSGTGNYGYTF	TGTGCCAGCAGCGGAACAGGGAACTATGGCTACACCTTC
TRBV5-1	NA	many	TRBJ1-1	CASSSRRGGNTEAFF	TGCGCCAGCAGCTCCCGCAGGGGCGGAAACACTGAAGCTTTCTTT
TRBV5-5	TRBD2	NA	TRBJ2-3	CASSSLAGGNTDTQYF	TGTGCCAGCAGCTCCTTAGCGGGAGGGAACACAGATACGCAGTATTTT
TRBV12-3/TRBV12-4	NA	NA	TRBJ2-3	CASSSTGGGADTQYF	TGTGCCAGCAGTTCCACCGGAGGGGGTGCAGATACGCAGTATTTT
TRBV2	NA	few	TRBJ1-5	CASSDRGFSLVNQPQHF	TGTGCCAGCAGTGACCGGGGTTTTTCTCTGGTCAATCAGCCCCAGCATTTT
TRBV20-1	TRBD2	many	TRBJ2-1	CSASGLAAAYNEQFF	TGCAGTGCTAGCGGACTAGCCGCAGCCTACAATGAGCAGTTCTTC
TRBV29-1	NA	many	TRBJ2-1	CSVGPDNEQFF	TGCAGCGTTGGCCCGGACAATGAGCAGTTCTTC
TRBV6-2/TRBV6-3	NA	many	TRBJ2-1	CASSLLGTYNEQFF	TGTGCCAGCAGCCTGCTAGGTACCTACAATGAGCAGTTCTTC
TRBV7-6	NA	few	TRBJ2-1	CASSLGDGGGYEQFF	TGTGCCAGCAGCTTAGGTGACGGTGGGGGCTATGAGCAGTTCTTC
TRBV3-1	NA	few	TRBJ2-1	CASSHRDPPSYNEQFF	TGTGCCAGCAGCCACCGGGACCCACCCTCCTACAATGAGCAGTTCTTC
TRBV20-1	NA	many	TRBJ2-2	CSARSGFGELFF	TGCAGTGCCCGATCGGGTTTCGGGGAGCTGTTTTTT
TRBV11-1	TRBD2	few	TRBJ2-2	CASREDRSSGRYTGELFF	TGTGCCAGCAGAGAAGACCGCTCTAGCGGGAGATACACCGGGGAGCTGTTTTTT
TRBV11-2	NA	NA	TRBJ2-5	CASSLDVGSWETQYF	TGTGCCAGCAGCTTAGATGTGGGGAGCTGGGAGACCCAGTACTTC
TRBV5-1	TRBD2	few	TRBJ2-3	CASRVRAGVRRDTDTQYF	TGCGCCAGCAGGGTCCGAGCGGGAGTTCGGCGCGACACAGATACGCAGTATTTT